The rows below give T cell receptor beta chains drawn from one sample of a study of T cell changes during pregnancy in multiple sclerosis. The data were produced by immunoSEQ multiplex PCR, yet TCRdb's version contains in-frame clones alone and is incomplete. The profile shows over 55,000 clones, over 80% of them singletons. The input for sequencing was peripheral blood, taken in the first trimester of pregnancy. These receptors originate from a female donor with multiple sclerosis, enrolled in a pregnancy study. The CDR3 runs from the conserved cysteine through the conserved F or W. D genes are given only for firm matches. Clone size, where shown, is once, few, many, or a class for clones that have expanded.

>-|TRBD2|TRBV4-3|TRBJ2-7
TGCGCCAGCAGCCAAGGACTAGCGGGCCTCTACGAGCAGTACTTC
CASSQGLAGLYEQYF
>-|TRBD2|TRBV18|TRBJ2-7
TGTGCCAGCTCAGATAGCGGGGGGATCGAGCAGTACTTC
CASSDSGGIEQYF
>-|TRBD2|TRBV9|TRBJ2-1
TGTGCCAGCAGCGCCGGGACTAGCGGTTACAATGAGCAGTTCTTC
CASSAGTSGYNEQFF
>-|TRBD2|TRBV7-2|TRBJ2-3
TGTGCCAGCAGCTTGCGTCTCACTAGCGGGTTTAGCACAGATACGCAGTATTTT
CASSLRLTSGFSTDTQYF
>-|TRBD2|TRBV7-9|TRBJ2-3
TGTGCCAGCAGCCGTTGGACTAGCGGGGGAACAGATACGCAGTATTTT
CASSRWTSGGTDTQYF
>once|TRBD1|TRBV27|TRBJ2-7
TGTGCCAGCAGTTCACAGGGGAAAGGCGACGAGCAGTACTTC
CASSSQGKGDEQYF
>-|-|TRBV29-1|TRBJ2-2
TGCAGCGCCAATAGGGGGGACAGAAGCACCGGGGAGCTGTTTTTT
CSANRGDRSTGELFF
>-|-|TRBV28|TRBJ2-7
TGTGCCAGCAGTGAACCAGGGGTCCGAGTACACGAGCAGTACTTC
CASSEPGVRVHEQYF
>-|TRBD2|TRBV7-3|TRBJ2-2
TGTGCCAGCGGACTAGCGGGAGACACCGGGGAGCTGTTTTTT
CASGLAGDTGELFF
>-|TRBD1|TRBV5-1|TRBJ1-2
TGCGCCAGCAGCTCGACAGGGAAGGGGCCCAACTGGGGCTATGGCTACACCTTC
CASSSTGKGPNWGYGYTF
>-|TRBD2|TRBV29-1|TRBJ2-2
TGCAGCGCGCTTTCTAGCGGGAGGGCTAGAAGCACCGGGGAGCTGTTTTTT
CSALSSGRARSTGELFF
>once|-|TRBV7-9|TRBJ2-7
TGTGCCAGCAGCTCCCGAGCGGCCCCGGTAGAGCAGTACTTC
CASSSRAAPVEQYF
>-|TRBD2|TRBV6-5|TRBJ2-7
TGTGCCAGCAACAAGCGGGAGCCTCCCTACGAGCAGTACTTC
CASNKREPPYEQYF
>-|TRBD1|TRBV6-6|TRBJ2-7
TGTGCCAGCAGTTACTCAGCAGGGGGCTACGAGCAGTACTTC
CASSYSAGGYEQYF
>-|-|TRBV5-8|TRBJ2-1
TGTGCCAGCGTACGATCTCGGACACTGTCTTACAATGAGCAGTTCTTC
CASVRSRTLSYNEQFF
>-|TRBD1|TRBV6-6|TRBJ1-2
TGTGCCAGCAGTTACCTCCCTGGGACAGGCGGTGGCTACACCTTC
CASSYLPGTGGGYTF
>-|TRBD1|TRBV4-3|TRBJ1-4
TGCGCCAGCAGCCAAGATCTGGGGACAGGGGGGGAAAAACTGTTTTTT
CASSQDLGTGGEKLFF
>-|-|TRBV2|TRBJ1-2
TGTGCCAGGACTCAAGGGGTAGTCTATGGCTACACCTTC
CARTQGVVYGYTF
>once|-|TRBV7-3|TRBJ2-2
TGTGCCAGCAGCTCCATGGACACATTCACCGGGGAGCTGTTTTTT
CASSSMDTFTGELFF
>-|-|TRBV19|TRBJ1-2
TGTGCCAGTAGAGTCTTTCAGGGATCGCATGGCTACACCTTC
CASRVFQGSHGYTF
>-|TRBD1|TRBV7-9|TRBJ2-7
TGTGCCAGCAGCCTAGACAGGGACGGGCTCGAGCAGTACTTC
CASSLDRDGLEQYF
>-|TRBD1|TRBV12-5|TRBJ1-4
TGTGCTAGTGGTCCCGGACAGGCTGCAACTAATGAAAAACTGTTTTTT
CASGPGQAATNEKLFF
>once|TRBD2|TRBV4-3|TRBJ2-3
TGCGCCAGCAGCCAAGGTAGCGGGAGGGCCGAGGGGGCAGATACGCAGTATTTT
CASSQGSGRAEGADTQYF
>-|-|TRBV11-3|TRBJ2-5
TGTGCCAGCAGCTCGACGGGGAGAGAGACCCAGTACTTC
CASSSTGRETQYF
>-|TRBD2|TRBV5-1|TRBJ2-1
TGCGCCAGCACCCCCACCGGGACTAGCGGGAGGTATGAGCAGTTCTTC
CASTPTGTSGRYEQFF
>-|TRBD1|TRBV7-3|TRBJ1-2
TGTGCCAGCAGCCCCACCGGGACAGGGGCGTTTGGCTACACCTTC
CASSPTGTGAFGYTF
>-|TRBD1|TRBV6-1|TRBJ1-1
TGTGCCAGCAGTGAGGCCCGACAGGGGGCATTCTTT
CASSEARQGAFF
>once|-|TRBV11-3|TRBJ2-2
TGTGCCAGCAGCTTCCTTGGCGGGGCGAACACCGGGGAGCTGTTTTTT
CASSFLGGANTGELFF
>-|-|TRBV10-3|TRBJ1-1
TGTGCCATCACCGATCCGGACAGGAACACTGAAGCTTTCTTT
CAITDPDRNTEAFF
>-|-|TRBV7-2|TRBJ1-2
TGTGCCAGCAGCTTAGCCAGGGAAAACTATGGCTACACCTTC
CASSLARENYGYTF
>-|-|TRBV11-2|TRBJ2-2
TGTGCCAGCAGCTTAGATTCTGTTGCCGGGGAGCTGTTTTTT
CASSLDSVAGELFF
>-|TRBD2|TRBV19|TRBJ2-7
TGTGCCAGTAGTATCGGGCTAGCGGGAGTGGTGGAGCAGTACTTC
CASSIGLAGVVEQYF
>-|-|TRBV28|TRBJ2-7
TGTGCCAGCAGTTTAGCCTCTAGACAGAACGAGCAGTACTTC
CASSLASRQNEQYF
>-|-|TRBV19|TRBJ1-1
TGTGCCAGTAGTCAGCTCGAAGGGAGAGATGTTTACACTGAAGCTTTCTTT
CASSQLEGRDVYTEAFF
>-|-|TRBV15|TRBJ1-1
TGTGCCACCAGCAACTTCAGGGGAGTAGGAACTGAAGCTTTCTTT
CATSNFRGVGTEAFF
>-|-|TRBV15|TRBJ1-2
TGTGCCACCAGTGTCAGGGATGCTGGCTACACCTTC
CATSVRDAGYTF
>-|-|TRBV6-1|TRBJ2-6
TGTGCCACCAGGTGGGGCGGTGGGGCCAACGTCCTGACTTTC
CATRWGGGANVLTF
>-|-|TRBV7-9|TRBJ2-2
TGTGCCAGCAGCTACGACTTGGGTTACACCGGGGAGCTGTTTTTT
CASSYDLGYTGELFF
>once|TRBD1|TRBV29-1|TRBJ2-1
TGCAGCATGGGACAGGTGAATGAGCAGTTCTTC
CSMGQVNEQFF
>-|-|TRBV10-2|TRBJ2-5
TGCGCCAGCAGCGTGACAGAAGAGACCCAGTACTTC
CASSVTEETQYF
>-|TRBD1|TRBV29-1|TRBJ2-6
TGCAGCGTTGTAGGGGGCGCTGGGGCCAACGTCCTGACTTTC
CSVVGGAGANVLTF
>-|-|TRBV25-1|TRBJ2-3
TGTGCCAGCATAGGATGGCGGAGCACAGATACGCAGTATTTT
CASIGWRSTDTQYF
>-|-|TRBV14|TRBJ2-3
TGTGCCAGCAGCCAAGAATTCGGAGGACGAAGCACAGATACGCAGTATTTT
CASSQEFGGRSTDTQYF
>-|-|TRBV30|TRBJ2-1
TGTGCCTGGAGTGCTGTTAAGCGGTCCTACAATGAGCAGTTCTTC
CAWSAVKRSYNEQFF
>-|TRBD1|TRBV19|TRBJ2-3
TGTGCCAGTAGAACTAACCGCGGGACAGGGGTCACAGATACGCAGTATTTT
CASRTNRGTGVTDTQYF
>-|-|TRBV15|TRBJ2-7
TGTGCCACCAGCCGGGGTTGGGGCTACGAGCAGTACTTC
CATSRGWGYEQYF
>few|-|TRBV11-2|TRBJ1-1
TGTGCCAGCAGCCCGGGGGGGAACACTGAAGCTTTCTTT
CASSPGGNTEAFF
>once|TRBD2|TRBV19|TRBJ2-3
TGTGCCAGTAGTTTAAATCTAGCGGGGTACACAGATACGCAGTATTTT
CASSLNLAGYTDTQYF